The rows below give T cell receptor beta chains drawn from one sample of a study of T cell responses to AZD1222 COVID-19 vaccine. The assay was immunoSEQ multiplex PCR, and TCRdb's table has in-frame clones only and misses some. The sample includes 180,000 or so clones, approximately 90% of them seen just once. Sequences were derived from peripheral blood, sampled 28 days after the second AZD1222 dose. Receptors were obtained from an adult who received the AZD1222 COVID-19 vaccine. The CDR3 runs from the conserved cysteine through the conserved F or W. The D gene is left open where the match is weak. Only part of the rows carry a size: once, few, many, or a class if the clone is expanded.

>-|TRBJ2-2|TRBV20-1|once
TGCAGTGCTAGTTCCCCACAGGGTAGTTCGGGGGAGCTGTTTTTT
CSASSPQGSSGELFF
>TRBD1|TRBJ2-7|TRBV7-2|-
TGTGCCAGCAGCCCCCCCAACCGGGACAGGGTCTACGAGCAGTACTTC
CASSPPNRDRVYEQYF
>-|TRBJ1-3|TRBV6-5|-
TGTGCCAGCAGTTACCAGGCCGGCATTCCGAACACCATATATTTT
CASSYQAGIPNTIYF
>-|TRBJ1-4|TRBV6-5|-
TGTGCCAGCAGGCTCGGCTGGGCTGAGGAAAAACTGTTTTTT
CASRLGWAEEKLFF
>-|TRBJ2-1|TRBV2|few
TGTGCCAGCACTGACCTATCTACGAGTACCTACAATGAGCAGTTCTTC
CASTDLSTSTYNEQFF
>-|TRBJ2-7|TRBV24-1|-
TGTGCCACCAGTAGGTCCGACGAGCAGTACTTC
CATSRSDEQYF
>-|TRBJ2-1|TRBV4-1|once
TGCGCCAGCAGCCAAGAGTGGGGTGAGCAGTTCTTC
CASSQEWGEQFF
>-|TRBJ1-6|TRBV6-5|-
TGTGCCAGCTCTCATTCCTATAATTCACCCCTCCACTTT
CASSHSYNSPLHF
>-|TRBJ2-2|TRBV7-6|once
TGTGCCAGCAGCTTAGGGAGCGGACGGGACGGCACCGGGGAGCTGTTTTTT
CASSLGSGRDGTGELFF
>TRBD1|TRBJ2-5|TRBV4-2|-
TGTGCCAGCAGCCCCCGGGACAGAGAGACCCAGTACTTC
CASSPRDRETQYF
>TRBD1|TRBJ1-5|TRBV7-9|-
TGTGCCAGCAGCTCACGACAGGGGATAGGTCAGCCCCAGCATTTT
CASSSRQGIGQPQHF
>TRBD2|TRBJ2-1|TRBV3-1/TRBV3-2|-
TGTGCCAGCAGCCAAGGGTGGCTAGCGGGAATGAATGAGCAGTTCTTC
CASSQGWLAGMNEQFF
>-|TRBJ2-7|TRBV21-1|-
TGTGCCAGCCCTTCCGGGGAGGACGAGCAGTACTTC
CASPSGEDEQYF
>-|TRBJ2-3|TRBV5-1|-
TGCGCCAGCAGCTTAGAAAGGGATACGCAGTATTTT
CASSLERDTQYF
>-|TRBJ1-1|TRBV10-3|-
TGTGCCATCACTGGGAAAGAGGCAACTGAAGCTTTCTTT
CAITGKEATEAFF
>TRBD2|TRBJ2-7|TRBV19|-
TGTGCCAGTAGTCCTAGCGGGAATCACGAGCAGTACTTC
CASSPSGNHEQYF
>-|TRBJ2-7|TRBV12-2|-
TGTGCAAGTCGCTTAGCCTTGGTGACGGCAGGGATCGCCTACGAGCAGTACTTC
CASRLALVTAGIAYEQYF
>-|TRBJ2-3|TRBV7-3|-
TGTGCCAGCAGCTTGGGGACAGATACGCAGTATTTT
CASSLGTDTQYF
>TRBD1|TRBJ2-1|TRBV5-4|-
TGTGCCAGCAGCCTGGGCGGGGACAGGGTTGGCAATGAGCAGTTCTTC
CASSLGGDRVGNEQFF
>TRBD2|TRBJ2-7|TRBV4-3|-
TGCGCCAGCAGCCAAGGGAGCGGGAGCGGGTACGAGCAGTACTTC
CASSQGSGSGYEQYF
>-|TRBJ2-1|TRBV27|few
TGTGCCAGCAGTTTAGGGGCTGGATCCTACAATGAGCAGTTCTTC
CASSLGAGSYNEQFF
>TRBD1|TRBJ2-7|TRBV7-2|once
TGTGCCAGCAGCTTGTACAGGGGGCTAACCTACGAGCAGTACTTC
CASSLYRGLTYEQYF
>TRBD1|TRBJ2-3|TRBV24-1|-
TGTGCCACCAGTGATCCTCCTCTAGCAGGGGGTCAGGATACGCAGTATTTT
CATSDPPLAGGQDTQYF
>-|TRBJ1-4|TRBV19|-
TGTGCCAGTAGTATCTCCGCAGCCCGAGGGGGGAATGAAAAACTGTTTTTT
CASSISAARGGNEKLFF
>TRBD1|TRBJ2-7|TRBV24-1|-
TGTGCCACCAGTGATCGAAATCCGGGACAGGGGACCTACGAGCAGTACTTC
CATSDRNPGQGTYEQYF
>-|TRBJ1-1|TRBV5-4|-
TGTGCCAGCAGCATGACAACGAACACTGAAGCTTTCTTT
CASSMTTNTEAFF
>TRBD1|TRBJ2-7|TRBV7-2|-
TGTGCCAGCAGTCCTACCGGGACAGGGGGCTACGAGCAGTACTTC
CASSPTGTGGYEQYF
>-|TRBJ2-7|TRBV10-3|-
TGTGCCATCAGTGAGTCGAACCAGGAAGGCGAGCAGTACTTC
CAISESNQEGEQYF